The 16 T cell receptor beta chains reported below all come from one sample, sequenced in a study of vaccination effects on CD4 cells after COVID-19 (dated by TCRdb to the early 2020s). Their antigens are not known. The receptor library was made with the immunoSEQ multiplex PCR assay. Held by TCRdb, this immuneACCESS table contains in-frame sequences only and omits some clones. Under half of the omission traces to an unresolved V gene where checked; the cause of the rest is unknown. A total of some 50,000 clones appear in this sample, 55% to 75% of them only once. The top ten constitute nearly 5.5% of the sample. After about 10 days of culture, CD4+ T cells were isolated with the EasySep CD4+ T cell isolation kit. This sample comprised CD4+ T cells from PBMCs cultured without peptide, obtained before COVID-19 vaccination. The receptors originated from a human donor who received a COVID-19 vaccine.

As concerns this clone: A read error may account for a junction end that differs from germline. The genes are TRBV7-7 and TRBJ2-5; D perhaps matches TRBD2 (5 bases). The CDR3 is made up of 21 amino acids. From germline, CDR1 is SSHAT and CDR2 FNYEAQ (reference sequence). The CDR3 coding sequence is TGTGCTAGCAGCTTATCGTGTAAACTCGAGGGAAGATGGGAAGTAAAGGAGACCCAGTACTTC. Its protein is CASSLSCKLEGRWEVKETQYF.

This clone came up a few times. V gene TRBV6-5 combines with J gene TRBJ1-3; D may be TRBD1 (5 bases). CDR1 is MNHEY and CDR2 is SVGAGI in the germline V gene. V gave up 7 bases and J gave up 0 bases, with 10 bases separating them. This CDR3 is built from 14 residues. CDR3 DNA sequence: TGTGCCAGCACTTCCGGGACCTCTGGAAACACCATATATTTT. Protein: CASTSGTSGNTIYF.

The sample holds a few counts of this clone. J is TRBJ1-2 and V is TRBV7-9; D is perhaps TRBD1 (5 bases). The CDR3 extends over 13 amino acids. CDR1 and CDR2 (germline): SEHNR, FQNEAQ (reference sequence). Trimming pared 5 bases from V and 4 bases from J, leaving 11 bases between. CDR3 DNA: TGTGCCAGCAGCACCGGGGCTATCTATGGCTACACCTTC. Its protein product is CASSTGAIYGYTF.

A few counts support this clone. CDR3 nucleotides: TGTGCCTGGGCAGGACAGGGGGACTACGAGCAGTACTTC. Protein product: CAWAGQGDYEQYF. J is TRBJ2-7 and V is TRBV30; 10 bases fit TRBD1. The CDR3 spans 13 residues. The V gene's germline CDR1 is GTSNPN and CDR2 SVGIG (reference sequence). The junction had 4 bases not matched to a gene; V was cut back by 5 bases and J by 3 bases.

The rearrangement joins TRBV7-9 to TRBJ1-3, with 7 nucleotides matching TRBD1. Trimming removed 5 bases from V and 4 bases from J; junction bases left unmatched: 5. Germline V gene sequence: CDR1 SEHNR, CDR2 FQNEAQ (reference sequence). The CDR3 has 14 amino acids. Here the CDR3 reads CASSRTGAGNTIYF. The CDR3 DNA follows: TGTGCCAGCAGCCGGACAGGAGCCGGAAACACCATATATTTT.

The chain employs TRBV6-5 and TRBJ2-7; the match to TRBD1 covers 10 bases. V dropped 3 bases and J dropped 4; count of bases not matched to a gene: 3. The CDR3 runs to 14 residues. CDR1 and CDR2 from the germline V gene are MNHEY and SVGAGI. The CDR3 DNA sequence: TGTGCCAGCAGTTATGCGGGACAGGGGTACGAGCAGTACTTC. Encoded protein: CASSYAGQGYEQYF.

V usage is TRBV5-6 and J usage is TRBJ1-3; 9 positions match TRBD1. Trimming cost V 2 bases and J 1 base; bases outside gene matches: 7. The CDR3 is 17 amino acids. The V gene's germline CDR1 is SGHDT and CDR2 YYEEEE. The CDR3 DNA reads TGTGCCAGCAGCTTCGGCCTGGGACAGGGTTCTGGAAACACCATATATTTT. Protein product: CASSFGLGQGSGNTIYF.

The DNA for the CDR3 is TGTGCCAGCAGCACAGACCCCAGGCGGAATTCACCCCTCCACTTT. Translation: CASSTDPRRNSPLHF. The rearrangement joins TRBV9 to TRBJ1-6, with D unclear. Germline V gene sequence: CDR1 SGDLS, CDR2 YYNGEE. The CDR3 extends over 15 amino acids. Trimming took off 4 bases at V and 7 bases at J, with 15 bases between the two ends.

The chain carries TRBV19 and TRBJ1-1; maybe TRBD1 (5 bases). This CDR3 comprises 14 residues. Germline CDR1 and CDR2: LNHDA and SQIVND (reference sequence). Deletions cut 5 bases from V and 7 bases from J, with 17 bases between. CDR3 region: CASSLRDGANEAFF. The CDR3 region has the DNA TGTGCCAGTAGTCTCCGGGACGGGGCGAATGAAGCTTTCTTT.

This rearrangement joins TRBV18 to TRBJ1-1; D unresolved. V shed 2 bases and J shed 7 bases, with 8 bases lying between them. Germline V gene data show CDR1 as KGHSH and CDR2 as LQKENI. The CDR3 spans 12 residues. The CDR3 region has the DNA TGTGCCAGCTCACCAGACACGATTGAAGCTTTCTTT. It specifies CASSPDTIEAFF. Based on the CDR3 plus reference TRBV18 and TRBJ1-1, the full variable domain is NAGVMQNPRHLVRRRGQEARLRCSPMKGHSHVYWYRQLPEEGLKFMVYLQKENIIDESGMPKERFSAEFPKEGPSILRIQQVVRGDSAAYFCASSPDTIEAFFGQGTRLTVV.

This clone showed up just a few times. CDR3 sequence reads: CASSPGTPNTGELFF. DNA of the CDR3: TGTGCCAGCAGTCCCGGGACACCGAACACCGGGGAGCTGTTTTTT. V gene TRBV28 combines with J gene TRBJ2-2, with TRBD1 as a possible D gene (6 bases). The germline V gene has CDR1 MDHEN and CDR2 SYDVKM. Trimming shortened V by 5 bases and J by 0 bases, and 10 bases separated the two germline ends. This CDR3 is 15 amino acids long.

This clone was observed a few times. The chain carries TRBV9 and TRBJ2-3; 10 nucleotides align to TRBD2. The CDR3 loop spans 15 amino acids. The V and J ends lost 2 bases and 3 bases, in that order; junction bases with no gene match: 3. Germline CDR1 SGDLS, CDR2 YYNGEE. The CDR3 nucleotides are TGTGCCAGCAGCGTCCTAGCGGGAGAGACAGATACGCAGTATTTT. This encodes CASSVLAGETDTQYF. The variable domain in full, with the rest retrieved from reference TRBV9 and TRBJ2-3, is DSGVTQTPKHLITATGQRVTLRCSPRSGDLSVYWYQQSLDQGLQFLIQYYNGEERAKGNILERFSAQQFPDLHSELNLSSLELGDSALYFCASSVLAGETDTQYFGPGTRLTVL.

With respect to this clone: Other DNA sequences within the sample encode an identical CDR3. This chain links TRBV28 with TRBJ1-2, with TRBD1 identical over 7 bases. There are 13 residues in the CDR3. The V gene end was trimmed by 5 bases and the J gene end by 3 bases; junction bases not matched to a gene: 3. In germline, CDR1 is MDHEN, CDR2 SYDVKM. CDR3 in DNA: TGTGCCAGCAGTCCTGGGACAGACTATGGCTACACCTTC. Protein product: CASSPGTDYGYTF.

This chain links TRBV7-2 with TRBJ2-1; 8 bases are a match to TRBD2. The CDR3 runs to 16 residues. CDR1 and CDR2 (germline): SGHTA, FQGNSA. The V segment lost 5 bases and the J segment 0 bases; nucleotides outside the gene matches: 6. In DNA, the CDR3 is TGTGCCAGCAGCCCAAGGACTAGCCTCTCCTACAATGAGCAGTTCTTC. Encoded protein: CASSPRTSLSYNEQFF.

The V gene is TRBV30, the J gene TRBJ2-5; 8 bases match TRBD1. CDR3 length: 12 amino acids. The junction had 4 bases not matched to a gene; V was cut back by 8 bases and J by 2 bases. The germline V gene has CDR1 GTSNPN and CDR2 SVGIG (reference sequence). The CDR3 coding sequence is TGTGCCGGCGACAGGGGTCAAGAGACCCAGTACTTC. Translation: CAGDRGQETQYF.

The J gene is TRBJ2-1, the V gene TRBV2; possible D gene TRBD1, 6 bases. Germline V gives CDR1 SNHLY, CDR2 FYNNEI. V was shortened by 3 bases and J by 7 bases, with 10 bases between the two germline ends. The CDR3 is 13 amino acids. For the CDR3, the DNA is TGTGCCAGCAGTGAGGGGGACAAGAATGAGCAGTTCTTC. Translating it yields CASSEGDKNEQFF.